This T cell receptor (beta chain) originates from a study of blood T cells in healthy people across ages. Combining a sample-barcoded 5' primer with a J-beta primer mix, a second PCR ran for roughly 6 to 12 cycles. From each sample, at least 2.5 million paired-end reads containing CDR3 were obtained. A single record per CDR3 protein comes from TCRdb applying MiXCR to the 5' RACE reads. Here the sample spans about a million distinct CDR3 sequences, roughly half being singletons. Concerning this clonotype itself: The target antigen is unknown.

Points from the study as a whole: Naive CD4+ cell counts and diversity both ran higher in long-lived than in aged donors.

The CDR3 covers 14 residues. CDR1 SGHRS and CDR2 YFSETQ come from the germline V gene. The V gene is TRBV5-1, the J gene TRBJ2-4, with a weak D call TRBD2 (5 bases). The better agreement between TRBJ2-7 and the DNA end casts doubt on the J call. The sequence came from a woman aged 60 to 75 in good health. The specimen sequenced was blood. The CDR3 here is CASSRIIIGGEQYF. CDR3 in DNA: TGCGCCAGCAGCAGAATCATAATTGGAGGCGAGCAGTACTTC.